This T cell receptor beta chain emerged from a study of Ad26.COV2.S vaccination and SARS-CoV-2 variants. Trimming took 8 bases from V and 9 from J; bases not matched to a gene: 12. The CDR3 consists of 15 residues. Germline V gene sequence: CDR1 LNHDA, CDR2 SQIVND (reference sequence). Only in-frame clones appear in the TCRdb table, and some are missing; sequencing was by immunoSEQ multiplex PCR. The data hold about 480,000 clones, with roughly 89% observed a single time. Treatment described: around 19 received Ad26.COV2.S at low or high dose, single or two shots; about 5 received placebo; per-sample allocation not given. Following the first vaccine or placebo injection, samples were taken on day 63.

The rearrangement uses TRBV19 and TRBJ1-6, with TRBD1 matching 8 bases. The sequences come from peripheral blood, collected in a trial of Ad26.COV2.S vaccine versus placebo. This receptor was identified in a person between 18 and 60 years old who received the Ad26.COV2.S COVID-19 vaccine or a placebo. The CDR3 region has the DNA TGTGCCAGTCTGAAGACGACAGGGGTAGCTTCACCCCTCCACTTT. This sequence encodes CASLKTTGVASPLHF.